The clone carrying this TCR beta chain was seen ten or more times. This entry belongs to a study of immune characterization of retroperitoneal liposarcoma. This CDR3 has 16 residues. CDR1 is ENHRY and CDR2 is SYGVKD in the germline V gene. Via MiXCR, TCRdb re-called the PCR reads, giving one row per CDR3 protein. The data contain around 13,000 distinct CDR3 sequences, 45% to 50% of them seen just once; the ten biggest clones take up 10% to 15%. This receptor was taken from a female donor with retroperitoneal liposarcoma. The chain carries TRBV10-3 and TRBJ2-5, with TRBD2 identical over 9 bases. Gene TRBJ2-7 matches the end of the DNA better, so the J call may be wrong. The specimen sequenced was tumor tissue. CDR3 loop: CAIRVAGEAQRHEQYF. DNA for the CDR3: TGTGCCATCAGAGTAGCGGGAGAGGCCCAGCGCCACGAGCAGTACTTC.